This paragraph covers one T cell receptor beta chain sequence. No antigen is known for it. The sample is drawn from a study of OX40 agonist ivuxolimab in advanced cancers. Study conclusions and caveats: Antigen specificity was not determined for the expanded peripheral T cells. Some nonresponders additionally presented with little normalized T-cell clonal expansion. Fewer expanded clones were found on average in CD4+ than in CD8+ T cells.

The assay was immunoSEQ multiplex PCR, and TCRdb's table has in-frame clones only and misses some. The sample holds 55,000 to 80,000 clones, almost 85% seen once. The CDR3 sequence is 14 residues long. CDR1 and CDR2 (germline): MNHEY, SMNVEV (reference sequence). V was cut by 8 bases and J by 7 bases, with 21 bases left in between. The chain couples TRBV27 to TRBJ2-7; D possibly uses TRBD1 or TRBD2 (5 bases each). The clonotype originates from an adult with an advanced solid tumor such as melanoma, head and neck, liver or kidney cancer. The sample consisted of CD4+ or CD8+ T cells sorted from blood, taken in a trial of the OX40 agonist ivuxolimab. CDR3 in DNA: TGTGCCAGCTCAAGGGACGGTCGGCTTGGGGAGCAGTACTTC. Its protein product is CASSRDGRLGEQYF.